This TCR beta chain was profiled in a study of Ad26.COV2.S vaccination and SARS-CoV-2 variants. The treatment here: approximately 18 received Ad26.COV2.S at low or high dose, single or two shots; 5 received placebo; per-sample allocation not given. Repertoires come from day 63 after the first vaccine or placebo injection. Sequenced by immunoSEQ multiplex PCR; TCRdb stores in-frame clones only, minus some. The profile shows hundreds of thousands of clones, roughly 90% of them singletons. Unmatched junction bases numbered 6, after V lost 7 bases and J lost 6 bases. This CDR3 spans 15 amino acids. Germline assignment: CDR1 LNHDA and CDR2 SQIVND (reference sequence).

The chain is built from TRBV19 and TRBJ1-6, with 10 bases fitting TRBD1. The sequence derives from a person aged 18 to 65 who received the Ad26.COV2.S COVID-19 vaccine or a placebo. Here the sequenced sample was peripheral blood, taken in a trial of Ad26.COV2.S vaccine versus placebo. The CDR3 loop is CASTGTGVFNSPLHF. The CDR3 DNA is TGTGCCAGTACCGGGACAGGGGTTTTTAATTCACCCCTCCACTTT.